This T cell receptor (beta chain) is drawn from a study of T-cell memory formation after mild COVID-19. Looking at the study overall: TCR clusters mostly belonged to single donors. Study-wide results and limits: The main location of contracting CD4+ clones was CM and EM, and that of contracting CD8+ clones was EMRA.

TCR alpha and TCR beta cDNA libraries carrying sample barcodes and UMIs came from 5'RACE with constant-segment primers. TCRdb analysed the 5' RACE reads with MiXCR anew, one entry per CDR3 protein. There are more than 150,000 distinct CDR3 sequences in the sample; approximately 17% occur only once, and 3.9% lies in the top ten. Comment on this clonotype: Its antigen is unidentified.

Germline CDR1 is SGHVS and CDR2 is FQNEAQ. The CDR3 spans 12 residues. Trimming removed 2 bases from V and 13 bases from J, with 12 bases in between. V gene TRBV7-8 combines with J gene TRBJ2-1; maybe TRBD2 (5 bases). The material sequenced was PBMCs or a T cell subset sorted from them (not recorded which). The origin of this receptor is a man between 18 and 35 years old who had mild COVID-19 (a few samples of this study predate the infection). Cell type and time point are not known. The CDR3 DNA sequence: TGTGCCAGCAGCTTACTAGAGACGGGACAGTTCTTC. This sequence encodes CASSLLETGQFF.